What follows are 26 T cell receptor beta chains derived from one specimen sequenced in a study of blood T cell repertoires in COVID-19. Sequencing used immunoSEQ multiplex PCR; TCRdb keeps in-frame clones, though not all of them. The sample has about 180,000 clones, roughly 84% seen once. The sequencing sample was made of peripheral blood. The receptors originated from a man between 45 and 60 years old with active or convalescent COVID-19.

The chain carries TRBV19 and TRBJ1-2; D gene unclear. The CDR3 consists of 15 residues. The V end lost 5 bases, the J end lost 5 bases, and 18 bases lay between the germline ends. The germline V gene encodes CDR1 LNHDA and CDR2 SQIVND (reference sequence). The CDR3 sequence: CASSDPEGMIYGYTF. In DNA form, the CDR3 reads TGTGCCAGTAGTGACCCCGAGGGAATGATTTATGGCTACACCTTC.

The rearrangement joins TRBV12-3 or TRBV12-4 to TRBJ2-3; D gene uncertain. This CDR3 comprises 11 residues. V was cut by 5 bases and J by 5 bases, with 5 bases left in between. CDR3 DNA sequence: TGTGCCAGCAGTCCCCTAGATACGCAGTATTTT. This translates into CASSPLDTQYF.

The chain is built from TRBV5-4 and TRBJ2-1; tentatively, D is TRBD2 (6 bases). V lost 4 bases and J 5 bases, leaving 13 bases between the germline ends. Germline V gives CDR1 SGHNT, CDR2 YYREEE (reference sequence). The length of the CDR3 is 14 residues. CDR3 nucleotides: TGTGCCAGCAGCCGGGGGTCAACGGACAATGAGCAGTTCTTC. Its translation: CASSRGSTDNEQFF.

This clone has only one observation. The chain carries TRBV10-3 and TRBJ1-2, with TRBD1 as a possible D gene (6 bases). CDR1 and CDR2 (germline): ENHRY, SYGVKD. V lost 11 bases, J lost 2 bases, and 12 bases lay in between. CDR3 size: 12 residues. The CDR3 region has the DNA TGTGCCGTGACTACAGGGAACTATGGCTACACCTTC. This translates into CAVTTGNYGYTF.

The chain joins TRBV6-5 to TRBJ1-2; 7 nucleotides line up with TRBD1. V gave up 7 bases and J gave up 8 bases; unmatched junction bases: 7. CDR3 length: 12 amino acids. Germline V gene sequence: CDR1 MNHEY, CDR2 SVGAGI. Written as DNA, the CDR3 is TGTGCCAGCAAATCCTCAGGGGGGGGCTACACCTTC. Its protein is CASKSSGGGYTF.

The J gene is TRBJ2-1, the V gene TRBV7-9; 7 positions match TRBD2. The V and J ends lost 1 base and 1 base, in that order; junction bases with no gene match: 7. This CDR3 region has 17 residues. Germline V gene data show CDR1 as SEHNR and CDR2 as FQNEAQ (reference sequence). CDR3 DNA: TGTGCCAGCAGCTTAGTGGCGGGAGTAAGGTCCTACAATGAGCAGTTCTTC. Its protein is CASSLVAGVRSYNEQFF.

V and J are TRBV11-3 and TRBJ1-4; 9 positions agree with TRBD1. There are 15 residues in the CDR3. Germline V lookup: CDR1 SGHNT, CDR2 YENEEA. Losses at the gene ends were 4 bases for V and 7 bases for J; bases not matched to a gene: 7. CDR3 DNA: TGTGCCAGCAGCTCCCCGACAGGGGGTACTGAAAAACTGTTTTTT. Its protein product is CASSSPTGGTEKLFF. The full variable domain, with the rest looked up from reference TRBV11-3 and TRBJ1-4, is EAGVVQSPRYKIIEKKQPVAFWCNPISGHNTLYWYLQNLGQGPELLIRYENEEAVDDSQLPKDRFSAERLKGVDSTLKIQPAELGDSAVYLCASSSPTGGTEKLFFGSGTQLSVL.

The count of this clone is one. DNA of the CDR3: TGTGCCAGCAGCCACAATGTGGGGGGGACAGGAGCCACCGGGGAGCTGTTTTTT. It is translated as CASSHNVGGTGATGELFF. This sequence joins TRBV7-2 and TRBJ2-2; D is perhaps TRBD1 (8 bases). The CDR3 has 18 amino acids. Trimming removed 5 bases from V and 4 bases from J, with 23 bases in between. Germline CDR1 SGHTA, CDR2 FQGNSA.

The V call is TRBV27, the J call TRBJ2-3; TRBD2 matches at 11 bases. The CDR3 length is 17 residues. Germline values: CDR1 MNHEY, CDR2 SMNVEV (reference sequence). The trim removed 6 bases at V and 4 bases at J, leaving 12 bases unmatched. CDR3 DNA: TGTGCCAGCAGGCTAACTAGCGGGGGAGTCCTAGCAGATACGCAGTATTTT. The encoded protein is CASRLTSGGVLADTQYF.

This chain links TRBV7-8 with TRBJ1-6, with D unresolved. V lost 3 bases to trimming and J lost 7 bases, with 7 bases between them. This CDR3 contains 13 residues. Germline CDR1 is SGHVS and CDR2 is FQNEAQ. The CDR3 DNA sequence: TGTGCCAGCAGCTTTTTTCCGAATTCACCCCTCCACTTT. Translating it yields CASSFFPNSPLHF.

The chain combines TRBV19 with TRBJ1-4; TRBD1 aligns across 8 bases. CDR3 size: 13 residues. CDR1 and CDR2 from the germline V gene are LNHDA and SQIVND (reference sequence). With 6 bases clipped from V and 7 bases from J, the junction kept 4 bases outside the gene matches. For the CDR3, the DNA is TGTGCCAGTAGAAACAGGGGGGGTGAAAAACTGTTTTTT. Its protein is CASRNRGGEKLFF.

The chain couples TRBV7-8 to TRBJ2-5; D perhaps matches TRBD2 (6 bases). V was clipped by 7 bases and J by 5 bases, with 8 bases between them. Germline CDR1 SGHVS, CDR2 FQNEAQ. The CDR3 spans 11 residues. CDR3 in amino acids: CASKGGETQYF. The CDR3 DNA is TGTGCCAGCAAAGGAGGGGAGACCCAGTACTTC.

This rearrangement joins TRBV6-2 or TRBV6-3 to TRBJ2-1; tentative D call: TRBD1 (6 bases). CDR3 length: 14 amino acids. CDR1 and CDR2 (germline): MNHEY, SVGEGT. V lost 6 bases and J lost 5, with 14 bases in between. CDR3 sequence (DNA): TGTGCCAGCAGCCCTCAGGACAGAGACAATGAGCAGTTCTTC. It codes for CASSPQDRDNEQFF.

This clone was seen a handful of times. The rearrangement links TRBV25-1 to TRBJ1-3, with 7 bases aligning to TRBD1. Trimming at V came to 1 base and at J to 3 bases, leaving 0 bases not matched to a gene. CDR1 MGHDK and CDR2 SYGVNS come from the germline V gene. CDR3 length: 14 amino acids. CDR3 nucleotide sequence: TGTGCCAGCAGTGAATCAGGGGGTGGAAACACCATATATTTT. Amino acids: CASSESGGGNTIYF.

The chain recombines TRBV18 with TRBJ1-1; TRBD1 matches 7 bases. Trimming removed 9 bases from V and 1 base from J; junction bases left unmatched: 5. Germline V CDR1 and CDR2: KGHSH, LQKENI. The CDR3 totals 13 residues. This chain's CDR3 is CASRQGQNTEAFF. The CDR3 DNA is TGTGCCAGTAGACAGGGTCAGAACACTGAAGCTTTCTTT.

The rearrangement uses TRBV5-1 and TRBJ2-3, with 8 bases matching TRBD2. The CDR3 runs 16 residues. V was pared by 0 bases and J by 2 bases, with 5 bases of the junction left unmatched. Germline values: CDR1 SGHRS, CDR2 YFSETQ. Written as DNA, the CDR3 is TGCGCCAGCAGCTTGGAGGGTAGCGGGAACACAGATACGCAGTATTTT. Encoded protein: CASSLEGSGNTDTQYF.

J is TRBJ2-3 and V is TRBV30; 9 bases align to TRBD2. Germline loops: CDR1 GTSNPN, CDR2 SVGIG (reference sequence). This CDR3 is built from 17 residues. With 2 bases clipped from V and 0 bases from J, the junction kept 9 bases outside the gene matches. CDR3 DNA sequence: TGTGCCTGGAGTCCACCCGTGCTAGCGGGAAGCACAGATACGCAGTATTTT. It specifies CAWSPPVLAGSTDTQYF.

The chain has TRBV19 and TRBJ1-3; D might be TRBD1 (5 bases). The CDR3 is 15 residues long. CDR1 and CDR2 from the germline V gene are LNHDA and SQIVND (reference sequence). Trimming removed 1 base from V and 4 bases from J, with 11 bases in between. DNA for the CDR3: TGTGCCAGTAGTATAGGAGCAGGGTTGGGAAACACCATATATTTT. Its translation: CASSIGAGLGNTIYF.

The rearrangement links TRBV4-3 to TRBJ2-7; 9 bases line up with TRBD2. The CDR3 runs to 15 residues. CDR1 and CDR2 (germline): LGHNA, YSLEER. The junction had 7 bases not matched to a gene; V was cut back by 1 base and J by 6 bases. DNA of the CDR3: TGCGCCAGCAGCCAAGTTGGCGGGGGGGCCTCCGAGCAGTACTTC. Its protein is CASSQVGGGASEQYF.

The chain couples TRBV4-2 to TRBJ1-2; D is ambiguous. Trimming removed 1 base from V and 4 bases from J, with 10 bases in between. This CDR3 has 14 residues. Germline assignment: CDR1 LGHNA and CDR2 YNFKEQ. The chain's CDR3 is CASSQGGVAYGYTF. The CDR3 coding sequence is TGTGCCAGCAGCCAAGGCGGGGTAGCCTATGGCTACACCTTC.

This clone was counted a few times. This rearrangement joins TRBV15 to TRBJ1-2; weak D call: TRBD1 (6 bases). CDR1 is LNHNV and CDR2 is YYDKDF in the germline V gene (reference sequence). V lost 4 bases and J 3 bases, leaving 15 bases between the germline ends. The length of the CDR3 is 15 residues. The CDR3, as DNA: TGTGCCACCAGCATCCAACGGGACACTCACTATGGCTACACCTTC. Protein sequence: CATSIQRDTHYGYTF.

The gene calls are TRBV7-2 and TRBJ1-2; 7 bases align to TRBD1. V lost 5 bases to trimming and J lost 4 bases; unmatched junction nucleotides: 4. Germline V CDR1 and CDR2: SGHTA, FQGNSA. The CDR3 totals 13 residues. This chain's CDR3 is CASSVGQTYGYTF. The CDR3 nucleotides are TGTGCCAGCAGCGTGGGACAGACCTATGGCTACACCTTC.

In the case of this clone: Mismatch with germline at one junction end may stem from a read error. The chain recombines TRBV7-7 with TRBJ2-2, with no clear D. This CDR3 spans 15 amino acids. The germline V gene encodes CDR1 SSHAT and CDR2 FNYEAQ (reference sequence). This CDR3 is CASSLAGDFTGELFF. CDR3 nucleotides: TGTGCTAGCAGCTTAGCAGGAGATTTTACCGGGGAGCTGTTTTTT.

This chain links TRBV7-9 with TRBJ2-3, with TRBD2 identical over 10 bases. The CDR3 is 16 amino acids. The V and J ends lost 5 bases and 1 base, in that order; junction bases with no gene match: 6. Germline loops: CDR1 SEHNR, CDR2 FQNEAQ (reference sequence). The CDR3 loop is CASSPWGLARTDTQYF. CDR3 coding DNA: TGTGCCAGCAGCCCCTGGGGACTAGCGCGCACAGATACGCAGTATTTT.

This clone has just one count. The V call is TRBV7-9, the J call TRBJ2-5, with 12 bases aligning to TRBD1. The CDR3 runs 15 residues. Germline-derived CDR1 and CDR2 are SEHNR and FQNEAQ (reference sequence). Trimming removed 5 bases from V and 6 bases from J; junction bases left unmatched: 7. The CDR3, as DNA: TGTGCCAGCAGCCCCGGGACAGGGGGCTCGAAGACCCAGTACTTC. Translation gives CASSPGTGGSKTQYF.

This chain joins TRBV7-9 and TRBJ2-7, with D tentatively TRBD1 (5 bases). Deletions cut 4 bases from V and 2 bases from J, with 12 bases between. The CDR3 spans 14 residues. Looked up from germline, CDR1 is SEHNR and CDR2 is FQNEAQ (reference sequence). DNA of the CDR3: TGTGCCAGCAGCTCGAATCAGGGCCCCTACGAGCAGTACTTC. Its translation: CASSSNQGPYEQYF.